Each of the 17 T cell receptor beta chains below was sequenced from the same sample in a study of cytomegalovirus exposure and HLA in healthy donors. Profiled with immunoSEQ multiplex PCR; TCRdb holds only in-frame clones, not every one. This table holds 68,000 or so clones, roughly 96% found once. Source material: PBMCs. Receptor source: a man younger than 35 in good health and CMV-seronegative.

This clone was detected once. The V call is TRBV5-1, the J call TRBJ2-3; tentative D call: TRBD1 (6 bases). The CDR3 contains 14 residues. Germline V gene data show CDR1 as SGHRS and CDR2 as YFSETQ. V was trimmed by 4 bases and J by 0 bases, leaving 9 bases between them. CDR3 sequence (DNA): TGCGCCAGCAGCCAACAGGGAAGCACAGATACGCAGTATTTT. This translates into CASSQQGSTDTQYF.

This clone was seen a single time. The gene calls are TRBV11-3 and TRBJ2-1; D is uncertain. V was trimmed by 2 bases and J by 5 bases, leaving 4 bases between them. Germline assignment: CDR1 SGHNT and CDR2 YENEEA. There are 12 residues in the CDR3. This CDR3 is CASSLLNNEQFF. The CDR3, as DNA: TGTGCCAGCAGCTTACTAAACAATGAGCAGTTCTTC.

CDR3 sequence: CASSLPGLAGGQFF. Here the CDR3 DNA reads TGTGCCAGCAGCTTACCGGGACTAGCGGGAGGACAGTTCTTC. This rearrangement joins TRBV2 to TRBJ2-1; 15 positions match TRBD2. The V gene end was trimmed by 6 bases and the J gene end by 13 bases; junction bases not matched to a gene: 7. The germline V gene encodes CDR1 SNHLY and CDR2 FYNNEI. CDR3 length: 14 residues.

J is TRBJ2-7 and V is TRBV4-1; D may be TRBD1 (6 bases). Germline-derived CDR1 and CDR2 are MGHRA and YSYEKL. This CDR3 has 18 amino acids. Trimming left V 1 base short and J 0 bases short, with 19 bases between. The CDR3 here is CASSQAPPAGDLSYEQYF. The CDR3 nucleotides are TGCGCCAGCAGCCAAGCCCCCCCAGCAGGGGACCTCTCCTACGAGCAGTACTTC.

The chain joins TRBV7-8 to TRBJ1-5; D gene unclear. Germline lookup yields CDR1 SGHVS and CDR2 FQNEAQ. The CDR3 is made up of 13 amino acids. The V and J ends lost 3 bases and 9 bases respectively, with 12 bases between them. This CDR3 reads CASSFQSLRPQHF. DNA for the CDR3: TGTGCCAGCAGCTTCCAGTCCCTTCGGCCCCAGCATTTT.

The chain links TRBV2 to TRBJ2-6, with D unresolved. Germline V gene data show CDR1 as SNHLY and CDR2 as FYNNEI. The CDR3 consists of 14 residues. Trimming stripped 8 bases from V and 1 base from J, with 9 bases between. The CDR3 DNA reads TGTGCCAGCGTGAGGCTGTCTGGGGCCAACGTCCTGACTTTC. This gives the protein CASVRLSGANVLTF.

This chain links TRBV4-1 with TRBJ2-5; TRBD2 is a possible D gene (6 bases). V dropped 1 base and J dropped 5 bases, with 14 bases sitting between them. CDR3 length: 15 amino acids. Germline loops: CDR1 MGHRA, CDR2 YSYEKL. The CDR3 protein is CASSQGRGEEETQYF. CDR3 coding DNA: TGCGCCAGCAGCCAAGGGAGGGGAGAAGAGGAGACCCAGTACTTC.

The genes are TRBV7-3 and TRBJ2-1, with a possible D match to TRBD2 (8 bases). This CDR3 comprises 15 residues. The V end was cut by 4 bases, the J end by 14 bases, with 24 bases between. Per germline, CDR1 SGHTA and CDR2 FQGTGA. The DNA for the CDR3 is TGTGCCAGCAGCTCTACAAAGGGGGCGGGAGGCCGAAAGTTCTTC. This codes for CASSSTKGAGGRKFF.

CDR3: CASSIRDSGNTGELFF. Here the CDR3 DNA reads TGTGCCAGCTCAATCAGGGATAGCGGAAACACCGGGGAGCTGTTTTTT. The chain carries TRBV18 and TRBJ2-2; tentative D call: TRBD2 (6 bases). Germline CDR1 KGHSH, CDR2 LQKENI. This CDR3 comprises 16 residues. V shed 5 bases and J shed 2 bases, with 15 bases lying between them.

The chain combines TRBV2 with TRBJ1-2; D call uncertain. The CDR3 spans 14 residues. Germline CDR1 SNHLY, CDR2 FYNNEI. V lost 3 bases to trimming and J lost 4 bases, with 12 bases between them. The CDR3 DNA reads TGTGCCAGCAGTGACTCCGGGATTAGCTATGGCTACACCTTC. It encodes CASSDSGISYGYTF. Full variable domain (outside the CDR3, taken from reference TRBV2 and TRBJ1-2): EPEVTQTPSHQVTQMGQEVILRCVPISNHLYFYWYRQILGQKVEFLVSFYNNEISEKSEIFDDQFSVERPDGSNFTLKIRSTKLEDSAMYFCASSDSGISYGYTFGSGTRLTVV.

The V call is TRBV7-3, the J call TRBJ2-1; D is undetermined. Germline-derived CDR1 and CDR2 are SGHTA and FQGTGA. Trimming shortened V by 1 base and J by 3 bases, and 10 bases separated the two germline ends. The CDR3 totals 15 residues. The CDR3 nucleotides read TGTGCCAGCAGCTTAAGTGGGCAGATCTACAATGAGCAGTTCTTC. Translation gives CASSLSGQIYNEQFF.

This clone occurred once. The CDR3 bases are TGTGCCAGTAGTGTAGCGGGGGAAGTTGGAAACACCATATATTTT. Translation gives CASSVAGEVGNTIYF. The rearrangement joins TRBV19 to TRBJ1-3, with a weak D call TRBD1 (5 bases). The CDR3 is 15 amino acids. Germline CDR1 LNHDA, CDR2 SQIVND (reference sequence). Between the trimmed V and J ends, which lost 5 bases and 3 bases, there was a span of 14 bases.

The rearrangement links TRBV5-1 to TRBJ2-1; TRBD2 matches at 7 bases. CDR3 size: 13 residues. Germline assignment: CDR1 SGHRS and CDR2 YFSETQ. V shed 5 bases, J shed 3 bases, and the junction held 2 bases outside the gene matches. The CDR3 region has the DNA TGCGCCAGCAGGGCGGGAGTCTACAATGAGCAGTTCTTC. This codes for CASRAGVYNEQFF.

The V and J genes are TRBV28 and TRBJ2-7, with TRBD2 matching over 7 bases. The CDR3 totals 15 residues. Germline CDR1 and CDR2: MDHEN and SYDVKM. V lost 4 bases to trimming and J lost 4 bases; unmatched junction nucleotides: 10. For the CDR3, the DNA is TGTGCCAGCAGTTCCCCCCATGCGGGAGATTACGAGCAGTACTTC. Translated: CASSSPHAGDYEQYF.

The table lists this clone with a count of one. V is TRBV27 and J is TRBJ2-7, with D perhaps matching TRBD1 (5 bases). CDR3 length: 13 amino acids. The germline V gene has CDR1 MNHEY and CDR2 SMNVEV (reference sequence). V was clipped by 10 bases and J by 1 base, with 14 bases between them. The CDR3 loop is CATAGPPSYEQYF. In DNA form, the CDR3 reads TGTGCCACCGCAGGGCCCCCTTCCTACGAGCAGTACTTC.

The chain uses TRBV29-1 and TRBJ1-1, with TRBD1 as a possible D gene (5 bases). Deletions cut 7 bases from V and 0 bases from J, with 15 bases between. CDR1 and CDR2 (germline): SQVTM, ANQGSEA. This CDR3 has 14 amino acids. For the CDR3, the DNA is TGCAGCGGGGGTCGACAGAATTTGAACACTGAAGCTTTCTTT. It yields the protein CSGGRQNLNTEAFF.

The chain carries TRBV4-1 and TRBJ2-1; D gene uncertain. This CDR3 comprises 13 residues. Germline loops: CDR1 MGHRA, CDR2 YSYEKL. Trimming removed 3 bases at V and 8 bases at J, with 11 bases between. This CDR3 is CASSHPSRDEQFF. DNA for the CDR3: TGCGCCAGCAGCCACCCATCCCGGGATGAGCAGTTCTTC.